This T cell receptor (beta chain) appears in the sequencing data of a study of cytomegalovirus exposure and HLA in healthy donors. Study results and caveats: What a later analysis reportedly showed was that an Asian-associated ancestry cluster had fewer N-insertions than the 666-donor mean.

Primers included in the PCR were 60 Vbeta and 13 Jbeta primers. Assay: immunoSEQ multiplex PCR; the TCRdb copy retains only in-frame clones and omits some. The table lists just over 150,000 clones, approximately 84% of them singletons. Germline V CDR1 and CDR2: GTSNPN, SVGIG (reference sequence). Trimming took off 5 bases at V and 4 bases at J, with 2 bases between the two ends. This CDR3 has 10 amino acids. About this clone: Its antigen is as yet unknown.

The chain uses TRBV30 and TRBJ2-2, with D hard to call. The sequence was obtained from a male donor in good health and CMV-seropositive. Input material: PBMCs. CDR3 protein: CAWLTGELFF. The CDR3 nucleotides are TGTGCCTGGCTCACCGGGGAGCTGTTTTTT. Complete variable domain (other parts from reference TRBV30 and TRBJ2-2): SQTIHQWPATLVQPVGSPLSLECTVEGTSNPNLYWYRQAAGRGLQLLFYSVGIGQISSEVPQNLSASRPQDRQFILSSKKLLLSDSGFYLCAWLTGELFFGEGSRLTVL.